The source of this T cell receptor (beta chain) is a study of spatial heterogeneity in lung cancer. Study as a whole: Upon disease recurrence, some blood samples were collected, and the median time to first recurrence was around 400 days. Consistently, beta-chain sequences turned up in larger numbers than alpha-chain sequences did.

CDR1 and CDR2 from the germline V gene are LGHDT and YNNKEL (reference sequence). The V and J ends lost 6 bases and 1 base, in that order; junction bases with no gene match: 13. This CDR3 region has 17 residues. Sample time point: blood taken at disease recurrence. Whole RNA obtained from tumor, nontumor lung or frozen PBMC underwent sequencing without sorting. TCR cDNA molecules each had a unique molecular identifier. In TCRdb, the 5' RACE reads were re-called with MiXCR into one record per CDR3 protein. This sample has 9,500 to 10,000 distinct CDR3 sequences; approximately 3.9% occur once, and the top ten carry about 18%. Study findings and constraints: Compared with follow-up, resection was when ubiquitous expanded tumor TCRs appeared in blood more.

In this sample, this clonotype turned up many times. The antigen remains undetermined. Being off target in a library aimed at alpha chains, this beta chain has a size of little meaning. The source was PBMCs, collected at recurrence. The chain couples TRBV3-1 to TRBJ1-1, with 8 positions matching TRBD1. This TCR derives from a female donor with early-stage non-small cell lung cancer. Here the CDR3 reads CASSHTIGQGGNTEAFF. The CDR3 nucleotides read TGTGCCAGCAGTCACACAATCGGACAGGGAGGGAACACTGAAGCTTTCTTT.